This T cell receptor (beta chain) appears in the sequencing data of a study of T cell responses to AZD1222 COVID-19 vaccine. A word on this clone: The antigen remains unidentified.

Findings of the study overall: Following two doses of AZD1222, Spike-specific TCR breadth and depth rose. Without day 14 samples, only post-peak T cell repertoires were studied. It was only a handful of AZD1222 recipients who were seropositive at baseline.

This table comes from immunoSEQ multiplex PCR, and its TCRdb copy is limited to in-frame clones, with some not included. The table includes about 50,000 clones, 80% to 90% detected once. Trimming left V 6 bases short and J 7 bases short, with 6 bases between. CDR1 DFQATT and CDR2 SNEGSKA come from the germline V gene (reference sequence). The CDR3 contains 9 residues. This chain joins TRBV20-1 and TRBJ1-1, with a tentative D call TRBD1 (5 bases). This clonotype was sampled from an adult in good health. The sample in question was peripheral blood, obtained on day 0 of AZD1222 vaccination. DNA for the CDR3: TGCAGTGCCGACAGTGAAGCTTTCTTT. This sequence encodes CSADSEAFF.